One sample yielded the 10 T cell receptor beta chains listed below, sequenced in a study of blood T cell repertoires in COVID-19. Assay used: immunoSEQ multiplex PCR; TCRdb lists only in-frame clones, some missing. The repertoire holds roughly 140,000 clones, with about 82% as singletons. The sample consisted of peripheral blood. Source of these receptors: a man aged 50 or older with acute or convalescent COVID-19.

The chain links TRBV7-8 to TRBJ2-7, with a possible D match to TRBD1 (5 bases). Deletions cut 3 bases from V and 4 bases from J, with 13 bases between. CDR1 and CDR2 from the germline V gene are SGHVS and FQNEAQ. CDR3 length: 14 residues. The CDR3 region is CASSFFREGYEQYF. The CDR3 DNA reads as TGTGCCAGCAGCTTTTTCAGGGAAGGATACGAGCAGTACTTC.

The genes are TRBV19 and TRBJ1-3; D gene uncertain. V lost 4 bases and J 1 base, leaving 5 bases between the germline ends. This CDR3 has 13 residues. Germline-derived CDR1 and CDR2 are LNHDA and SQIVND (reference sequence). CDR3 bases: TGTGCCAGTAGTACGGTTTCTGGAAACACCATATATTTT. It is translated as CASSTVSGNTIYF.

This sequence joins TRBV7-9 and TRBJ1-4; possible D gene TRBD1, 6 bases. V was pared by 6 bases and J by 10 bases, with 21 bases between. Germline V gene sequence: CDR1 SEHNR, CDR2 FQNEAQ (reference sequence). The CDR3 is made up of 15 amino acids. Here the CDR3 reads CASRTTGSLEGKLFF. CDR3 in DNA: TGTGCCAGCAGGACGACAGGCTCTCTTGAGGGAAAACTGTTTTTT.

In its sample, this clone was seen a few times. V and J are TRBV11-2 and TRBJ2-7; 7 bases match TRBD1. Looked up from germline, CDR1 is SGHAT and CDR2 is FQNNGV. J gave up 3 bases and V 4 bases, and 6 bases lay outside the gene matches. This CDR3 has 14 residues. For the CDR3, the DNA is TGTGCCAGCAGCTCCCGGGACAGAGACTACGAGCAGTACTTC. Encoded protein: CASSSRDRDYEQYF.

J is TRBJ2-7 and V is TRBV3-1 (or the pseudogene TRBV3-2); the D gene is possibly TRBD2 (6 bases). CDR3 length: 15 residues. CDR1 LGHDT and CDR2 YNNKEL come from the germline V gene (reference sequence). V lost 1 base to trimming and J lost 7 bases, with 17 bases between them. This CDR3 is CASSQVTAGTGEQYF. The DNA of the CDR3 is TGTGCCAGCAGCCAAGTTACCGCAGGGACTGGGGAGCAGTACTTC.

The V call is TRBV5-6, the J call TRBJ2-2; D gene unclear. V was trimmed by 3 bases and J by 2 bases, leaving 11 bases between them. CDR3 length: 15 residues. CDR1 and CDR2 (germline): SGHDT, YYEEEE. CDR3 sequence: CASSSAASNTGELFF. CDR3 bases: TGTGCCAGCAGCTCGGCGGCCAGTAACACCGGGGAGCTGTTTTTT.

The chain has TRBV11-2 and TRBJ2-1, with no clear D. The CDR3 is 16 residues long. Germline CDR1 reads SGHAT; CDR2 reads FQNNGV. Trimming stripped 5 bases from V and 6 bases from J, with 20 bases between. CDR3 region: CASSNQRGLAGNEQFF. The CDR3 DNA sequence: TGTGCCAGCAGCAACCAACGAGGTTTAGCCGGCAATGAGCAGTTCTTC.

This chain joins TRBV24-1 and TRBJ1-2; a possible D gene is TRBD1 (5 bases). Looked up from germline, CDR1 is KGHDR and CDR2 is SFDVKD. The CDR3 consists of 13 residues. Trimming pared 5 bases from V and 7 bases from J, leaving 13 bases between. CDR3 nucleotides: TGTGCCACCAGTGCTCAGGGCACGGCTGGCTACACCTTC. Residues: CATSAQGTAGYTF.

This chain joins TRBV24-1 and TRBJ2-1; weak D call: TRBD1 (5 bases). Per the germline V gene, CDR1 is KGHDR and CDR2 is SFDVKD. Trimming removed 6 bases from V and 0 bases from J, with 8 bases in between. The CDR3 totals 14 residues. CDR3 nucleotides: TGTGCCACCAGTAAGGGGCCCTCCTACAATGAGCAGTTCTTC. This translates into CATSKGPSYNEQFF.

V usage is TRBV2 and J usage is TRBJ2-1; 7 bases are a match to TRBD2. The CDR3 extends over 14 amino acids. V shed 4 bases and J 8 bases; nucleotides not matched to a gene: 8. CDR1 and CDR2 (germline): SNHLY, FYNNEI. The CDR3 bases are TGTGCCAGCAGTGGGGAGGGCCCCGTCTATGAGCAGTTCTTC. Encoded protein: CASSGEGPVYEQFF.